This TCR beta chain is drawn from a study of T cell responses to AZD1222 COVID-19 vaccine. Produced via immunoSEQ multiplex PCR; TCRdb's table is partial and in-frame only. The sample lists 82,000 or so clones, roughly 90% occurring once. Trimming cost V 4 bases and J 1 base, with 14 bases left between them. CDR1 and CDR2 from the germline V gene are LGHDT and YNNKEL (reference sequence). The CDR3 totals 16 residues. The sequence was obtained from an adult in good health. The input for sequencing was peripheral blood, taken on day 0 of AZD1222 vaccination. The gene calls are TRBV3-1 (or the pseudogene TRBV3-2) and TRBJ2-4; D perhaps matches TRBD1 (6 bases). CDR3 amino acids: CASSPHGGGAKNIQYF. Here the CDR3 DNA reads TGTGCCAGCAGCCCCCATGGTGGGGGCGCCAAAAACATTCAGTACTTC.